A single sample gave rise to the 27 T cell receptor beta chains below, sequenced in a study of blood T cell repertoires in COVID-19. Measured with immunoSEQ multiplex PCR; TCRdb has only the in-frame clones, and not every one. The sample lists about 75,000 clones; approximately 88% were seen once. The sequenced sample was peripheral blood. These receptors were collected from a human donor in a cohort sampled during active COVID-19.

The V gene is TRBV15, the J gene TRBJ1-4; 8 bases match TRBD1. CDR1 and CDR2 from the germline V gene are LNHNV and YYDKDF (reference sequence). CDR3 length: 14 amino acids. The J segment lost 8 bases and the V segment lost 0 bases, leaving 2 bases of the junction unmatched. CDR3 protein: CATSRDRGQEKLFF. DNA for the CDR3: TGTGCCACCAGCAGAGACAGGGGGCAGGAAAAACTGTTTTTT.

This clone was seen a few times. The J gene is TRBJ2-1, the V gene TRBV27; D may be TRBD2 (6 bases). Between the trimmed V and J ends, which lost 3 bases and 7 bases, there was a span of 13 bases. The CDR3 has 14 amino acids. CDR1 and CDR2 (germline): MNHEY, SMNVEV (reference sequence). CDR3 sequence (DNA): TGTGCCAGCAGTTTGGGATCGGAGGGAAATGAGCAGTTCTTC. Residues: CASSLGSEGNEQFF.

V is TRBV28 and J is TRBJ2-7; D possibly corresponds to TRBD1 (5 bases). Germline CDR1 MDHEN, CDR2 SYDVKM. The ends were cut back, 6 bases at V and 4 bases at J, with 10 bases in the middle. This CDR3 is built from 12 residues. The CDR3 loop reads CASSSTEYEQYF. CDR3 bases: TGTGCCAGCAGCTCGACAGAATACGAGCAGTACTTC.

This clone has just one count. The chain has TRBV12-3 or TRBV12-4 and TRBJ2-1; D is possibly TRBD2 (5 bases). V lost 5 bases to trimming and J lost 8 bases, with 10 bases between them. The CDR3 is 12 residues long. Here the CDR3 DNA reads TGTGCCAGCAGTCTCTTCGGGGATGAGCAGTTCTTC. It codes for CASSLFGDEQFF.

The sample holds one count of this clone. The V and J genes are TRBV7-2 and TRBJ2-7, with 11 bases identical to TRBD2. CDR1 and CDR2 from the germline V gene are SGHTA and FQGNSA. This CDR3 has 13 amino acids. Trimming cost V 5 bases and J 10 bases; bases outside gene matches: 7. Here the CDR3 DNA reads TGTGCCAGCAGCCGCGTAACTAGCGGGAGCCAGTACTTC. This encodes CASSRVTSGSQYF.

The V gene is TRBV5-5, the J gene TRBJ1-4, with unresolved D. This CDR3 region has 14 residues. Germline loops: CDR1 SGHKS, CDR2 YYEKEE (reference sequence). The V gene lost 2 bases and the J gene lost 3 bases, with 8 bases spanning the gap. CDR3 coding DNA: TGTGCCAGCAGCTTCGGGATTTCTAATGAAAAACTGTTTTTT. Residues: CASSFGISNEKLFF. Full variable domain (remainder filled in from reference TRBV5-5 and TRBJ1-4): DAGVTQSPTHLIKTRGQQVTLRCSPISGHKSVSWYQQVLGQGPQFIFQYYEKEERGRGNFPDRFSARQFPNYSSELNVNALLLGDSALYLCASSFGISNEKLFFGSGTQLSVL.

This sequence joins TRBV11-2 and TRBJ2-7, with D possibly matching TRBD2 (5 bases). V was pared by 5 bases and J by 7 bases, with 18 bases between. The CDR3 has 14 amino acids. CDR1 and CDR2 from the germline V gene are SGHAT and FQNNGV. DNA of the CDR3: TGTGCCAGCAGCCAAGCGGTGGGAGCTCGGGAGCAGTACTTC. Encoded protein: CASSQAVGAREQYF.

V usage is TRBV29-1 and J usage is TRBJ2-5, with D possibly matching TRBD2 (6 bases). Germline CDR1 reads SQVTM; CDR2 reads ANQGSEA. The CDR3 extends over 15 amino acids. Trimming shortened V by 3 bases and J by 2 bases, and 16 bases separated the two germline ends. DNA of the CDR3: TGCAGCGTTGATCTCTCGACGGGGGTTCAAGAGACCCAGTACTTC. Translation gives CSVDLSTGVQETQYF.

The CDR3 is CSVNGGVETQYF. Here the CDR3 DNA reads TGCAGCGTTAACGGGGGGGTGGAGACCCAGTACTTC. The chain carries TRBV29-1 and TRBJ2-5; TRBD2 agrees at 8 bases. With 5 bases clipped from V and 5 bases from J, the junction kept 4 bases outside the gene matches. Germline V gene data show CDR1 as SQVTM and CDR2 as ANQGSEA. The CDR3 contains 12 residues.

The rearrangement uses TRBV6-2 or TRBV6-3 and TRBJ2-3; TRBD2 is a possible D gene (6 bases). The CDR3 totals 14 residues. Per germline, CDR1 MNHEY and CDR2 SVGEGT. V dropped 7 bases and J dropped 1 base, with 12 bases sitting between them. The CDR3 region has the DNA TGTGCCAGCACCCCTCCGGGGGGCACAGATACGCAGTATTTT. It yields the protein CASTPPGGTDTQYF.

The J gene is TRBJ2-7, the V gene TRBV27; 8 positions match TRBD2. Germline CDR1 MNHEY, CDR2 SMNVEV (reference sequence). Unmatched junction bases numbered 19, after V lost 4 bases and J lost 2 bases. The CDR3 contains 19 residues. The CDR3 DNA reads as TGTGCCAGCAGTTCCGTACAGGGTCCGAGCGGGAGCGCGACCTACGAGCAGTACTTC. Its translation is CASSSVQGPSGSATYEQYF.

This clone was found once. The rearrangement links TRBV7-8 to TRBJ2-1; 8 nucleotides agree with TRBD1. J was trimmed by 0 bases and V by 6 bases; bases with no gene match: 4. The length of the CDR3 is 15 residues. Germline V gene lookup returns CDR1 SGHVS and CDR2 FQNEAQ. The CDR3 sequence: CASSNTGGSYNEQFF. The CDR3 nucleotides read TGTGCCAGCAGTAATACAGGGGGCTCCTACAATGAGCAGTTCTTC.

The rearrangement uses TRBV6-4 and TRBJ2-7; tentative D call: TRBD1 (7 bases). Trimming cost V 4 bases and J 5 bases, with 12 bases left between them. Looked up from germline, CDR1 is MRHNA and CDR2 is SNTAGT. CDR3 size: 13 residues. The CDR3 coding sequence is TGTGCCAGCAGTGGACAGGGAGGTGACGAGCAGTACTTC. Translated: CASSGQGGDEQYF.

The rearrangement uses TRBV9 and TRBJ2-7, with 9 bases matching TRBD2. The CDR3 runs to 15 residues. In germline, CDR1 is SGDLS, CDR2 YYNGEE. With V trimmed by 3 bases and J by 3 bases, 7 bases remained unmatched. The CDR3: CASSAQTSGVYEQYF. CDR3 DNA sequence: TGTGCCAGCAGCGCACAGACTAGCGGAGTCTACGAGCAGTACTTC.

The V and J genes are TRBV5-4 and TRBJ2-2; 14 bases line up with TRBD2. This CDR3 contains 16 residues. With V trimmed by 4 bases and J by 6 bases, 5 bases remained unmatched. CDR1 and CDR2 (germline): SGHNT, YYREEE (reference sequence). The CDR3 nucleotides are TGTGCCAGCAGCCCCTGGACTAGCGGGGGGCCCGGGGAGCTGTTTTTT. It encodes CASSPWTSGGPGELFF.

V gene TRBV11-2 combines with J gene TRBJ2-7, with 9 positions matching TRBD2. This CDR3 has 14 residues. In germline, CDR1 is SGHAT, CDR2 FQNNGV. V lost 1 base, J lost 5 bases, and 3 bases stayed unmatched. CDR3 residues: CASSLGTSVNEQYF. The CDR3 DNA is TGTGCCAGCAGCTTAGGGACTAGCGTCAACGAGCAGTACTTC.

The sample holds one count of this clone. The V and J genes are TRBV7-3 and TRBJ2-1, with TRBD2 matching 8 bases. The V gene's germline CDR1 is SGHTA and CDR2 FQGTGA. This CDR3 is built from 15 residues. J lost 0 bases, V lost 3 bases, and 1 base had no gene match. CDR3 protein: CASSFSGSSYNEQFF. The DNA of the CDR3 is TGTGCCAGCAGCTTCAGCGGGAGCTCCTACAATGAGCAGTTCTTC.

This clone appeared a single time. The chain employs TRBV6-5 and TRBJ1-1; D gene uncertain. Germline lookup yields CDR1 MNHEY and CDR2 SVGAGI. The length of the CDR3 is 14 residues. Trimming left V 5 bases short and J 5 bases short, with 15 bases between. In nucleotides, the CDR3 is TGTGCCAGCAGTCTGGAGGAGGGAGTTACTGAAGCTTTCTTT. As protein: CASSLEEGVTEAFF.

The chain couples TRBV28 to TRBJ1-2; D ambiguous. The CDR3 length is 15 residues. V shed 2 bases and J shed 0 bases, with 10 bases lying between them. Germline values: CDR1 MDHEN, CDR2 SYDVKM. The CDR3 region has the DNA TGTGCCAGCAGTTTAGGCGGGAATACTAACTATGGCTACACCTTC. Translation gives CASSLGGNTNYGYTF.

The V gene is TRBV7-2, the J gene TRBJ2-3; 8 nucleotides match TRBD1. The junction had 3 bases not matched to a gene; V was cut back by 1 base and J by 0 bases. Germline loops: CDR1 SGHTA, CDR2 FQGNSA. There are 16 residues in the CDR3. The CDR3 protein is CASSLVGQASTDTQYF. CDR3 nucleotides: TGTGCCAGCAGCTTAGTGGGACAGGCGAGCACAGATACGCAGTATTTT. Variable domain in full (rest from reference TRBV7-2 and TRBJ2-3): GAGVSQSPSNKVTEKGKDVELRCDPISGHTALYWYRQSLGQGLEFLIYFQGNSAPDKSGLPSDRFSAERTGGSVSTLTIQRTQQEDSAVYLCASSLVGQASTDTQYFGPGTRLTVL.

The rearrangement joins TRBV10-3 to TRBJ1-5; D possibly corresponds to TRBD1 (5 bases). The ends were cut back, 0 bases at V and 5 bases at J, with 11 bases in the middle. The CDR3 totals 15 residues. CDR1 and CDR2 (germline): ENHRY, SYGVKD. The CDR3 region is CAISESRSGDQPQHF. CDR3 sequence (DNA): TGTGCCATCAGTGAGTCTAGGTCGGGGGATCAGCCCCAGCATTTT.

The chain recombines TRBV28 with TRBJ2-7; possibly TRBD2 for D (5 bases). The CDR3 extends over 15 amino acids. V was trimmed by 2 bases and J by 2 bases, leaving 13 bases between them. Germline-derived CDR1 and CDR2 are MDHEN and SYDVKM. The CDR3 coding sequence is TGTGCCAGCAGTTTACCCCAGCGGAAGACCTACGAGCAGTACTTC. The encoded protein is CASSLPQRKTYEQYF.

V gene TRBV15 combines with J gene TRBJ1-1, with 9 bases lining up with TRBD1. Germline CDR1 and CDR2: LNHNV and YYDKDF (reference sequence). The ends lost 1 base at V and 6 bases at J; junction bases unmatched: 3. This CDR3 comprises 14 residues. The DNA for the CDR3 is TGTGCCACCAGCAGAGGACAGGGGGACGCTGAAGCTTTCTTT. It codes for CATSRGQGDAEAFF. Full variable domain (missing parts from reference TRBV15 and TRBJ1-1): DAMVIQNPRYQVTQFGKPVTLSCSQTLNHNVMYWYQQKSSQAPKLLFHYYDKDFNNEADTPDNFQSRRPNTSFCFLDIRSPGLGDTAMYLCATSRGQGDAEAFFGQGTRLTVV.

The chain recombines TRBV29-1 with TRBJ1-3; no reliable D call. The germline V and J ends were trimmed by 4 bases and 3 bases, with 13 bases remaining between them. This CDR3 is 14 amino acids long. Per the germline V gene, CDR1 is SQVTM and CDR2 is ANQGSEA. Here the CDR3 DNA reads TGCAGCGTTGTCCCTCTCCGGGGTGGAAACACCATATATTTT. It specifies CSVVPLRGGNTIYF.

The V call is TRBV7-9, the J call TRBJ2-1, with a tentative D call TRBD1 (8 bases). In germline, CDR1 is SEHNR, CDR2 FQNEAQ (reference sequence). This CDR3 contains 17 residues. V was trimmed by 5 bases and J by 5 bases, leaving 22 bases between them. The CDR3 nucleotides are TGTGCCAGCAGCCCTCGGGGGGCGGGACAGGCTGACAATGAGCAGTTCTTC. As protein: CASSPRGAGQADNEQFF.

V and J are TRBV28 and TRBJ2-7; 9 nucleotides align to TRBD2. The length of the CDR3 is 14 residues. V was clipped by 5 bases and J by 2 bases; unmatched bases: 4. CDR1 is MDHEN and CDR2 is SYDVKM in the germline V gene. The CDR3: CASSVSGSAYEQYF. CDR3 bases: TGTGCCAGCAGTGTTAGCGGGAGCGCCTACGAGCAGTACTTC.

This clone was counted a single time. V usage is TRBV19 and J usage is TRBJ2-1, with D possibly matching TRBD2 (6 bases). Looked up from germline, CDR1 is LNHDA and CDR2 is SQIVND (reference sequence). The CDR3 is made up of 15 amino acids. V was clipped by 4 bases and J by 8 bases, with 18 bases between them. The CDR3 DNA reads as TGTGCCAGTAGTAATCGCGGGACCTATTCCTATGAGCAGTTCTTC. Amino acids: CASSNRGTYSYEQFF.